What follows are 32 T cell receptor beta chains derived from one specimen sequenced in a study of T cell responses to AZD1222 COVID-19 vaccine. Data came from immunoSEQ multiplex PCR; TCRdb stores just in-frame clones and leaves some out. Of about 140,000 clones listed, about nine tenths are singletons. This specimen was peripheral blood, taken on day 0 of AZD1222 vaccination. The receptors here all came from an adult in good health.

The chain uses TRBV12-3 or TRBV12-4 and TRBJ1-1, with a tentative D call TRBD1 (5 bases). This CDR3 region has 12 residues. V was shortened by 5 bases and J by 4 bases, with 8 bases between the two germline ends. CDR3 DNA: TGTGCCAGCAGTCTTGACAGCACTGAAGCTTTCTTT. This gives the protein CASSLDSTEAFF.

Here the CDR3 reads CATSDSWNGVGLGYTF. CDR3 nucleotide sequence: TGTGCCACCAGTGATTCCTGGAACGGGGTGGGGCTTGGCTACACCTTC. This chain joins TRBV24-1 and TRBJ1-2; possibly TRBD1 for D (5 bases). Between the trimmed V and J ends, which lost 2 bases and 7 bases, there was a span of 19 bases. CDR3 length: 16 residues. Germline V CDR1 and CDR2: KGHDR, SFDVKD.

The V gene is TRBV9, the J gene TRBJ2-1; 11 bases are a match to TRBD2. V lost 0 bases and J lost 6; bases outside the gene matches: 2. The CDR3 length is 15 residues. From germline, CDR1 is SGDLS and CDR2 YYNGEE. CDR3: CASSVVLAGGNEQFF. CDR3 in DNA: TGTGCCAGCAGCGTAGTTCTAGCGGGGGGCAATGAGCAGTTCTTC.

The chain links TRBV6-5 to TRBJ1-1; maybe TRBD1 (5 bases). Germline V gene data show CDR1 as MNHEY and CDR2 as SVGAGI. Trimming shortened V by 6 bases and J by 2 bases, and 13 bases separated the two germline ends. CDR3 length: 14 amino acids. CDR3 residues: CASSLLGDNTEAFF. CDR3 in DNA: TGTGCCAGCAGCCTCTTGGGGGACAACACTGAAGCTTTCTTT.

In this sample, this clone turned up once. The rearrangement uses TRBV11-3 and TRBJ2-2; weak D call: TRBD2 (6 bases). In germline, CDR1 is SGHNT, CDR2 YENEEA. The CDR3 extends over 14 amino acids. V lost 1 base and J lost 6, with 9 bases in between. The CDR3: CASSLGGGAGELFF. The CDR3 coding sequence is TGTGCCAGCAGCTTAGGCGGCGGGGCCGGGGAGCTGTTTTTT.

The chain is built from TRBV6-5 and TRBJ1-5; 7 bases are a match to TRBD1. Germline CDR1 and CDR2: MNHEY and SVGAGI. This CDR3 region has 13 residues. The ends lost 7 bases at V and 5 bases at J; junction bases unmatched: 5. The CDR3 sequence: CASKDRDYQPQHF. CDR3 nucleotide sequence: TGTGCCAGCAAAGACAGGGACTATCAGCCCCAGCATTTT.

J is TRBJ2-7 and V is TRBV18; either TRBD1 or TRBD2 may fit D (5 bases each). Germline-derived CDR1 and CDR2 are KGHSH and LQKENI. This CDR3 is 20 amino acids long. Trimming left V 2 bases short and J 1 base short, with 27 bases between. CDR3 coding DNA: TGTGCCAGCTCACCAGGGACCCCCCGACTGTCCGGGCTCACGTCCTACGAGCAGTACTTC. Its translation: CASSPGTPRLSGLTSYEQYF. The whole variable domain, filled in from reference TRBV18 and TRBJ2-7, reads NAGVMQNPRHLVRRRGQEARLRCSPMKGHSHVYWYRQLPEEGLKFMVYLQKENIIDESGMPKERFSAEFPKEGPSILRIQQVVRGDSAAYFCASSPGTPRLSGLTSYEQYFGPGTRLTVT.

This clone showed up just once. This CDR3 reads CASSQVRQGRLSGANVLTF. In DNA, the CDR3 is TGTGCCAGCAGCCAGGTTAGACAGGGGCGCCTCTCTGGGGCCAACGTCCTGACTTTC. The rearrangement links TRBV14 to TRBJ2-6, with 8 bases matching TRBD1. The CDR3 sequence is 19 residues long. The V gene end was trimmed by 3 bases and the J gene end by 0 bases; junction bases not matched to a gene: 10. Germline-derived CDR1 and CDR2 are SGHDN and FVKESK.

This clone was found once. V gene TRBV18 combines with J gene TRBJ1-5, with 12 bases lining up with TRBD1. V shed 1 base and J 6 bases; nucleotides not matched to a gene: 4. The CDR3 consists of 16 residues. Germline CDR1 is KGHSH and CDR2 is LQKENI. This CDR3 reads CASSPLGQGASQPQHF. The CDR3 coding sequence is TGTGCCAGCTCACCACTGGGACAGGGGGCGAGTCAGCCCCAGCATTTT.

V gene TRBV18 combines with J gene TRBJ2-1, with a tentative D call TRBD1 (6 bases). Trimming pared 3 bases from V and 3 bases from J, leaving 15 bases between. The CDR3 runs to 16 residues. CDR1 is KGHSH, CDR2 LQKENI, per germline. Written as DNA, the CDR3 is TGTGCCAGCTCACCTCCCGGGACACTGAACTACAATGAGCAGTTCTTC. It yields the protein CASSPPGTLNYNEQFF.

In this sample, this clone turned up a few times. The chain combines TRBV12-3 or TRBV12-4 with TRBJ1-5; D not resolved. The CDR3 consists of 13 residues. The germline V and J ends were trimmed by 6 bases and 7 bases, with 13 bases remaining between them. The chain's CDR3 is CASRPSVGQPQHF. The CDR3 region has the DNA TGTGCCAGCAGACCCAGCGTAGGGCAGCCCCAGCATTTT.

The genes are TRBV19 and TRBJ1-3, with 7 bases aligning to TRBD1. The V and J ends lost 7 bases and 1 base, in that order; junction bases with no gene match: 10. Germline lookup yields CDR1 LNHDA and CDR2 SQIVND (reference sequence). The CDR3 loop spans 16 amino acids. CDR3 in DNA: TGTGCCAGTATGGGAAGACAGGGTCGATCTGGAAACACCATATATTTT. Protein sequence: CASMGRQGRSGNTIYF.

V and J are TRBV27 and TRBJ1-3; D may be TRBD1 (6 bases). V lost 7 bases and J 4 bases, leaving 11 bases between the germline ends. This CDR3 has 13 amino acids. CDR1 and CDR2 (germline): MNHEY, SMNVEV (reference sequence). The CDR3 sequence is CASTRRGGNTIYF. CDR3 DNA: TGTGCCAGCACTCGCAGGGGAGGAAACACCATATATTTT.

The rearrangement uses TRBV7-9 and TRBJ1-2; D gene unclear. In germline, CDR1 is SEHNR, CDR2 FQNEAQ (reference sequence). The ends were cut back, 2 bases at V and 3 bases at J, with 7 bases in the middle. The length of the CDR3 is 13 residues. CDR3 loop: CASSLSRDYGYTF. The CDR3 DNA is TGTGCCAGCAGCTTAAGTAGAGACTATGGCTACACCTTC. Variable domain in full (rest from reference TRBV7-9 and TRBJ1-2): DTGVSQNPRHKITKRGQNVTFRCDPISEHNRLYWYRQTLGQGPEFLTYFQNEAQLEKSRLLSDRFSAERPKGSFSTLEIQRTEQGDSAMYLCASSLSRDYGYTFGSGTRLTVV.

A word on this clone: At one end, the junction sequence differs from germline, possibly due to a read error. This rearrangement joins TRBV5-1 to TRBJ2-5, with D possibly matching TRBD2 (5 bases). Germline V CDR1 and CDR2: SGHRS, YFSETQ. CDR3 length: 16 residues. DNA of the CDR3: TGCGCCAGCAGTTTGGCGGGTGGCACCCTCCAAGAGACCCAGTACTTC. Amino acid sequence: CASSLAGGTLQETQYF.

With regard to this clone: Mismatch with germline at one junction end may stem from a read error. The gene calls are TRBV6-1 and TRBJ2-1, with a tentative D call TRBD1 (7 bases). The CDR3 contains 16 residues. CDR1 and CDR2 (germline): MNHNS, SASEGT. The CDR3 DNA is TGTGCCAGCTGTGAAGAAGGAGGGGGCCGGTACAATGAGCAGTTCTTC. Translated, it gives CASCEEGGGRYNEQFF.

This chain uses TRBV11-2 with TRBJ2-7, with TRBD2 identical over 13 bases. This CDR3 spans 16 amino acids. CDR1 is SGHAT and CDR2 is FQNNGV in the germline V gene. The V gene end was trimmed by 7 bases and the J gene end by 2 bases; junction bases not matched to a gene: 8. The DNA of the CDR3 is TGTGCCAGCACCGGGACTAGCGGGATAATAACCTACGAGCAGTACTTC. The encoded protein is CASTGTSGIITYEQYF.

The V call is TRBV11-1, the J call TRBJ2-5; TRBD1 is a possible D gene (5 bases). Trimming shortened V by 7 bases and J by 2 bases, and 11 bases separated the two germline ends. Germline V gene sequence: CDR1 SGHAT, CDR2 FQDESV (reference sequence). The CDR3 extends over 13 amino acids. The CDR3 loop is CASTHQGQETQYF. Here the CDR3 DNA reads TGTGCCAGCACCCACCAGGGACAAGAGACCCAGTACTTC.

Written as DNA, the CDR3 is TGTGCCAGCAGTTTCGCCAGTAACAGGGGGCTTGGTCGGAGCACTGAAGCTTTCTTT. Translated: CASSFASNRGLGRSTEAFF. The V call is TRBV27, the J call TRBJ1-1; 9 positions match TRBD1. This CDR3 is 19 amino acids long. Germline trimming cut 3 bases from V and 4 bases from J; bases unmatched to any gene: 18. Germline-derived CDR1 and CDR2 are MNHEY and SMNVEV (reference sequence).

The chain recombines TRBV3-1 (or the pseudogene TRBV3-2) with TRBJ1-1; 8 positions match TRBD1. This CDR3 region has 14 residues. CDR1 and CDR2 from the germline V gene are LGHDT and YNNKEL (reference sequence). The junction had 7 bases not matched to a gene; V was cut back by 2 bases and J by 8 bases. The chain's CDR3 is CASSQSDRDREAFF. DNA of the CDR3: TGTGCCAGCAGCCAATCGGACCGGGACAGGGAAGCTTTCTTT.

The rearrangement links TRBV18 to TRBJ1-6; D remains unclear. The CDR3 consists of 17 residues. Trimming took off 6 bases at V and 0 bases at J, with 15 bases between the two ends. Looked up from germline, CDR1 is KGHSH and CDR2 is LQKENI. The CDR3 loop reads CASSPLGVSSYNSPLHF. The CDR3 DNA follows: TGTGCCAGCTCCCCCCTCGGGGTCAGCTCCTATAATTCACCCCTCCACTTT.

The sample holds one count of this clone. This chain links TRBV10-3 with TRBJ2-1, with D tentatively TRBD2 (6 bases). V dropped 2 bases and J dropped 0 bases, with 14 bases sitting between them. This CDR3 contains 17 residues. From germline, CDR1 is ENHRY and CDR2 SYGVKD. CDR3 amino acids: CAISETSPSSSYNEQFF. CDR3 bases: TGTGCCATCAGTGAGACTAGCCCTTCGAGCTCCTACAATGAGCAGTTCTTC.

The chain couples TRBV3-1 (or the pseudogene TRBV3-2) to TRBJ2-3; 7 positions match TRBD1. V dropped 4 bases and J dropped 2; count of bases not matched to a gene: 6. CDR1 and CDR2 from the germline V gene are LGHDT and YNNKEL (reference sequence). This CDR3 comprises 15 residues. Written as DNA, the CDR3 is TGTGCCAGCAGCCCGACAGGGCGATCCACAGATACGCAGTATTTT. Its translation: CASSPTGRSTDTQYF.

The chain couples TRBV12-3 or TRBV12-4 to TRBJ2-7; D uncertain. This CDR3 spans 12 amino acids. Between the trimmed V and J ends, which lost 0 bases and 10 bases, there was a span of 10 bases. CDR3 amino acids: CASSLALGFQYF. The CDR3 nucleotides are TGTGCCAGCAGTTTAGCGCTTGGCTTTCAGTACTTC.

The genes are TRBV6-5 and TRBJ1-6, with D unclear. Germline-derived CDR1 and CDR2 are MNHEY and SVGAGI. V lost 0 bases and J 8 bases, leaving 2 bases between the germline ends. The length of the CDR3 is 12 residues. CDR3 nucleotide sequence: TGTGCCAGCAGTTACTCGTATTCACCCCTCCACTTT. Its translation: CASSYSYSPLHF.

The chain is built from TRBV29-1 and TRBJ2-5; D is possibly TRBD2 (6 bases). This CDR3 comprises 12 residues. V lost 3 bases to trimming and J lost 5 bases, with 10 bases between them. CDR1 SQVTM and CDR2 ANQGSEA come from the germline V gene. The CDR3 DNA sequence: TGCAGCGTTGAGGAGGGGTGGGAGACCCAGTACTTC. Translating it yields CSVEEGWETQYF. The whole variable domain, filled in from reference TRBV29-1 and TRBJ2-5, reads SAVISQKPSRDICQRGTSLTIQCQVDSQVTMMFWYRQQPGQSLTLIATANQGSEATYESGFVIDKFPISRPNLTFSTLTVSNMSPEDSSIYLCSVEEGWETQYFGPGTRLLVL.

The gene calls are TRBV7-9 and TRBJ1-1; D might be TRBD1 (5 bases). The CDR3 has 15 residues. In germline, CDR1 is SEHNR, CDR2 FQNEAQ (reference sequence). V shed 4 bases and J shed 3 bases, with 15 bases lying between them. For the CDR3, the DNA is TGTGCCAGCAGCTCTAACAGACAAGGGGACACTGAAGCTTTCTTT. It translates to CASSSNRQGDTEAFF. Variable domain in full (rest from reference TRBV7-9 and TRBJ1-1): DTGVSQNPRHKITKRGQNVTFRCDPISEHNRLYWYRQTLGQGPEFLTYFQNEAQLEKSRLLSDRFSAERPKGSFSTLEIQRTEQGDSAMYLCASSSNRQGDTEAFFGQGTRLTVV.

This chain's CDR3 is CASSLLGQGLHENTIYF. In DNA, the CDR3 is TGTGCCAGCAGTTTGCTGGGACAGGGGCTACATGAAAACACCATATATTTT. The rearrangement links TRBV28 to TRBJ1-3; 10 positions match TRBD1. V lost 3 bases, J lost 6 bases, and 11 bases stayed unmatched. The CDR3 totals 17 residues. CDR1 and CDR2 from the germline V gene are MDHEN and SYDVKM.

The CDR3 loop reads CASSGGTDTQYF. CDR3 coding DNA: TGTGCCAGCAGCGGGGGAACAGATACGCAGTATTTT. This chain joins TRBV12-3 or TRBV12-4 and TRBJ2-3, with D maybe TRBD2 (6 bases). The CDR3 extends over 12 amino acids. Trimming left V 6 bases short and J 3 bases short, with 7 bases between.

The rearrangement links TRBV5-4 to TRBJ1-1; 9 bases are a match to TRBD1. V lost 3 bases, J lost 3 bases, and 3 bases stayed unmatched. This CDR3 is built from 14 residues. The V gene's germline CDR1 is SGHNT and CDR2 YYREEE (reference sequence). The CDR3 protein is CASSSRDRDTEAFF. The CDR3 nucleotides read TGTGCCAGCAGCTCCCGGGACAGGGACACTGAAGCTTTCTTT.

The chain is built from TRBV12-3 or TRBV12-4 and TRBJ2-7; tentatively, D is TRBD1 (6 bases). This CDR3 has 13 amino acids. Trimming shortened V by 6 bases and J by 3 bases, and 12 bases separated the two germline ends. The CDR3, as DNA: TGTGCCAGCAGCCGGGACACCGGCTACGAGCAGTACTTC. Its translation: CASSRDTGYEQYF.

V gene TRBV6-5 combines with J gene TRBJ1-2; TRBD1 aligns across 9 bases. J gave up 0 bases and V 8 bases, and 7 bases lay outside the gene matches. Germline CDR1 MNHEY, CDR2 SVGAGI. The CDR3 is 15 amino acids. The CDR3 sequence: CASQQGAPANYGYTF. The CDR3 DNA is TGTGCCAGCCAACAGGGGGCCCCAGCTAACTATGGCTACACCTTC.